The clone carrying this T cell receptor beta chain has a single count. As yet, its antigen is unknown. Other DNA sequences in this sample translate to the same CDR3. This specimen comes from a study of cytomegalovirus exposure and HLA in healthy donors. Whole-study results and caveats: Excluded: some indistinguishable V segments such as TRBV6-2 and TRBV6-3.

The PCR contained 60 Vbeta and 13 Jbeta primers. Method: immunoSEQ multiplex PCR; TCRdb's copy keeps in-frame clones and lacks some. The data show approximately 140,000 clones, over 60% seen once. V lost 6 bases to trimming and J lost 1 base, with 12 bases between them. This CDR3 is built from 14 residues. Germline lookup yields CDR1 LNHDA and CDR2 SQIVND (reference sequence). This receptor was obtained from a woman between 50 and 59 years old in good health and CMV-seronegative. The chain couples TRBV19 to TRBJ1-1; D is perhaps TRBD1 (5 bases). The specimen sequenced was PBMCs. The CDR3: CASSIFGGNTEAFF. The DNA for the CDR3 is TGTGCCAGTAGCATATTCGGGGGGAACACTGAAGCTTTCTTT.